The entry that follows covers one T cell receptor beta chain sequence. V trimming: 6 bases; J trimming: 7 bases; junction bases outside the gene matches: 6. Germline V gives CDR1 LGHNA, CDR2 YSLEER. The CDR3 runs 14 residues. As processed by the authors: Scientists estimated how many nucleated cells there were by amplifying reference gene primers. The assay was immunoSEQ multiplex PCR, and TCRdb's table has in-frame clones only and misses some. D and trimming were read from the DNA, whereas the V and J calls and clone size are those reported in that table. The table records some 530,000 clones, approximately 83% of them present only once. This record comes from a study of blood T cell repertoires in COVID-19.

This chain uses TRBV4-3 with TRBJ1-5, with 10 bases lining up with TRBD1. The sequenced sample was peripheral blood. The source is a human donor in a cohort sampled during active COVID-19. This CDR3 is CASSLGQGGQPQHF. CDR3 nucleotide sequence: TGCGCCAGCAGTCTCGGACAGGGGGGACAGCCCCAGCATTTT.